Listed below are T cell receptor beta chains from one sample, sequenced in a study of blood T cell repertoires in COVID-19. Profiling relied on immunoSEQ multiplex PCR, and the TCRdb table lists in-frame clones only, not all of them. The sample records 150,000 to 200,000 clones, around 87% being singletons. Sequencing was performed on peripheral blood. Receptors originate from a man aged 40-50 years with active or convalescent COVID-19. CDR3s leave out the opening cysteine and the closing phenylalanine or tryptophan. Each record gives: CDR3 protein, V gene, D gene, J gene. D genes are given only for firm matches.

ASSPPAGRIGDEKLF	TRBV6-6	.	TRBJ1-4
ASSEAWGNKNTEAF	TRBV6-1	.	TRBJ1-1
ASSQWTRQPQH	TRBV4-3	.	TRBJ1-5
ASTTHLVSGSGANVLT	TRBV2	.	TRBJ2-6
ASRSRTYHTTDGYT	TRBV5-4	.	TRBJ1-2
ASSQDSQGVVNEQF	TRBV4-2	TRBD1	TRBJ2-1
ASSVQGATYEQY	TRBV7-9	TRBD1	TRBJ2-7
ASSRLTPGQGDARAF	TRBV14	TRBD1	TRBJ1-1
ASSEPGGTASYEQY	TRBV7-2	TRBD2	TRBJ2-7
AISAGTSTNTEAF	TRBV10-3	.	TRBJ1-1
SASPLAGDYEQY	TRBV20-1	.	TRBJ2-7
ASSYDSSGANVLT	TRBV6-5	.	TRBJ2-6
ASSLAPGEKNTEAF	TRBV5-1	.	TRBJ1-1
ASSSARQGNTEAF	TRBV7-2	.	TRBJ1-1
ASAFLQGISNQPQH	TRBV3-1/TRBV3-2	.	TRBJ1-5
ASKMDRGSGNTIY	TRBV6-5	TRBD1	TRBJ1-3
SATPTSGGHNEQF	TRBV29-1	TRBD2	TRBJ2-1
ASSYSQGNSPLH	TRBV6-6	.	TRBJ1-6
ASSQPGQEFDGYT	TRBV4-3	TRBD1	TRBJ1-2
ASRGTGVASPLH	TRBV6-5	TRBD1	TRBJ1-6
ASSPGVDNEQF	TRBV18	.	TRBJ2-1
ASSVWQGNYGYT	TRBV9	.	TRBJ1-2